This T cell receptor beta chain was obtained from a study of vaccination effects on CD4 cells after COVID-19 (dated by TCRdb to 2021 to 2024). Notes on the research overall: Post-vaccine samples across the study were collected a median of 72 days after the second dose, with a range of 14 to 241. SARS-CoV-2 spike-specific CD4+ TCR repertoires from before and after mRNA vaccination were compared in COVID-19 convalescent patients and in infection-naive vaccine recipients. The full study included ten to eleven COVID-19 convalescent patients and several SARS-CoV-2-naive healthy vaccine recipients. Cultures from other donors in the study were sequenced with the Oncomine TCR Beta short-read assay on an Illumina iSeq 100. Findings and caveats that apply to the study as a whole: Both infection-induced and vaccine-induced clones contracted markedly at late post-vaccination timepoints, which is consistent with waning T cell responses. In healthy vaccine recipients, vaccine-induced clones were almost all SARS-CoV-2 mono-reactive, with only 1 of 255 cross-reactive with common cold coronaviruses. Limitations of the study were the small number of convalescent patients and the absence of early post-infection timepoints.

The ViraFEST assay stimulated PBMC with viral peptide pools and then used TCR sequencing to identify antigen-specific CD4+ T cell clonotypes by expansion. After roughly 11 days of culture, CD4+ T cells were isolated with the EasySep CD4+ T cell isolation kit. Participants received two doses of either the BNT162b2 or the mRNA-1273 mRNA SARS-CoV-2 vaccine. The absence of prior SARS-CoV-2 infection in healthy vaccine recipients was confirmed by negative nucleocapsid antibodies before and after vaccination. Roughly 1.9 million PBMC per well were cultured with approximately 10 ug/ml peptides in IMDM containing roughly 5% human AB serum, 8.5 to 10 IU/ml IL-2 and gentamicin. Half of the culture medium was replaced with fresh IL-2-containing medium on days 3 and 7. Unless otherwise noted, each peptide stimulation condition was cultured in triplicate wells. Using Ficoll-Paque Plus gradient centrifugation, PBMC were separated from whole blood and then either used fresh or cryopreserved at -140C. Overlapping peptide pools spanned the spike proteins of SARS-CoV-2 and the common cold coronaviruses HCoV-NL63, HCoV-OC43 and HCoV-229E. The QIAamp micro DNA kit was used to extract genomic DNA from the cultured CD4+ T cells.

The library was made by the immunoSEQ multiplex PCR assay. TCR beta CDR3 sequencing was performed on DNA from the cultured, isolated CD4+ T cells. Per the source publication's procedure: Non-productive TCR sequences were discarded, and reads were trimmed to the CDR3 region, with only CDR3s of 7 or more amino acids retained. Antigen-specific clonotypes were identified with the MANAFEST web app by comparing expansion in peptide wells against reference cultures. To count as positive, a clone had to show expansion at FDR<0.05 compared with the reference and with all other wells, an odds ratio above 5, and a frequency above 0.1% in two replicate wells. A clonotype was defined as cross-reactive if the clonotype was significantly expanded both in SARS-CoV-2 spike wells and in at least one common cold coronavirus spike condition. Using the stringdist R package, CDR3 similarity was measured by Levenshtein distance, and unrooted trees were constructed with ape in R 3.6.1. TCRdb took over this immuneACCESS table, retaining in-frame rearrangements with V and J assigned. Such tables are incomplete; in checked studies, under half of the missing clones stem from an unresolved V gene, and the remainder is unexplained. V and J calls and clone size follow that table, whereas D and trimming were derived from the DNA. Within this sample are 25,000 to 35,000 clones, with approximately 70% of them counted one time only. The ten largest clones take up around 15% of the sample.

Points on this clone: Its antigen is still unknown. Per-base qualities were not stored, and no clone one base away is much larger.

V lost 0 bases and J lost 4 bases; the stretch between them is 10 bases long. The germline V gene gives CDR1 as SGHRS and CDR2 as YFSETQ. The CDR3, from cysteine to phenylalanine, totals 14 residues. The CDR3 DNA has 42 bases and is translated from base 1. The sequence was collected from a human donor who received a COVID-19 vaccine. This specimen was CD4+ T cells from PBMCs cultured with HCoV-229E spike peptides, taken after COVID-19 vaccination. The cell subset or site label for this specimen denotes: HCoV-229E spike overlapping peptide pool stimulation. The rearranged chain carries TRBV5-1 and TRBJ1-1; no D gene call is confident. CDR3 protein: CASSLAPGVTEAFF. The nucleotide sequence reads TGCGCCAGCAGCTTGGCGCCCGGCGTCACTGAAGCTTTCTTT.